Sequencing of this T cell receptor (beta chain) was carried out in a study of blood T cells in healthy people across ages. Sample-barcoded 5' priming and a J-beta primer mix drove a second PCR of roughly 7 to 11 cycles. TCRdb recomputed calls from the 5' RACE reads with MiXCR, one row per CDR3 protein. Here the sample spans 650,000 to 800,000 distinct CDR3 sequences, over 40% being singletons. This clonotype was seen repeatedly, ten times or more. The source material was blood. The sequence derives from a woman of 80 years or more in good health.

CDR3: CATSERDTSTDTQYF. The CDR3 coding sequence is TGTGCCACCAGTGAGCGGGACACTAGCACAGATACGCAGTATTTT. The chain has TRBV24-1 and TRBJ2-3; TRBD1 or TRBD2 may be the D gene (6 bases each). V shed 4 bases and J shed 0 bases, with 10 bases lying between them. CDR1 is KGHDR and CDR2 is SFDVKD in the germline V gene. The CDR3 has 15 residues.